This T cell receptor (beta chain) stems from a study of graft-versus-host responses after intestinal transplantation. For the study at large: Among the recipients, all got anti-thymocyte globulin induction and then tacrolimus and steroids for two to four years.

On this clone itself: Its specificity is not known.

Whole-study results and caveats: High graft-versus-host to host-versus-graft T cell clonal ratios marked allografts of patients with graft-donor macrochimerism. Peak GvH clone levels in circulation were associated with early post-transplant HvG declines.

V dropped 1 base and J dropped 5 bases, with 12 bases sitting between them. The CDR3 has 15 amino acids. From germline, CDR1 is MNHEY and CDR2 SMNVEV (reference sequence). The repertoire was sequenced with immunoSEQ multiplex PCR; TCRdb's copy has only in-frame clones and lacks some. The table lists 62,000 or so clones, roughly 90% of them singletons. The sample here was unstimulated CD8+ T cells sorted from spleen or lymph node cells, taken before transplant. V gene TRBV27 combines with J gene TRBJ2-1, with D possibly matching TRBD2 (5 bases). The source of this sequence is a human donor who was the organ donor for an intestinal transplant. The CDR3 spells CASSLLLAGDNEQFF. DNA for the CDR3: TGTGCCAGCAGTTTATTGCTAGCAGGAGACAATGAGCAGTTCTTC.